This T cell receptor beta chain stems from a study of shared clonotypes between healthy human individuals. Overall study context: Three CD4 naive, three CD4 memory, two CD8 naive and one CD8 memory plate were used per donor. General study results and limits: Represented genetic and exposure-history diversity was restricted by having few donors. An expected dependence of interdonor clonotype sharing on sequencing depth was noted. Sampling involved blood alone; tissue repertoires likely differ.

As to this clone: The antigen remains unidentified.

Using immunoSEQ multiplex PCR, the repertoire was profiled, and TCRdb retains in-frame clones only, with some absent. The sample shows about 2 million clones, about 95% of them seen only once. V gave up 4 bases and J gave up 2 bases, with 18 bases separating them. Per germline, CDR1 MNHEY and CDR2 SVGAGI. The CDR3 extends over 16 amino acids. It was CD45RO-negative cells, positively selected for CCR7, that made up naive CD8 cells, with terminally differentiated effector memory CD45RA+ cells excluded. The sequencing input was naive CD8+ T cells sorted from blood. J is TRBJ2-7 and V is TRBV6-5; D is uncertain. This TCR derives from a man aged 18-30 years in good health. The CDR3 is CASSSPSSLRAYEQYF. The CDR3 DNA reads as TGTGCCAGCAGTTCCCCTAGTAGCCTCAGAGCCTACGAGCAGTACTTC.